This TCR beta chain was observed in a study of OX40 agonist ivuxolimab in advanced cancers. Regarding the study as a whole: Some nonresponders additionally presented with little normalized T-cell clonal expansion.

CDR3 size: 15 residues. Trimming left V 6 bases short and J 1 base short, with 16 bases between. Germline values: CDR1 MDHEN, CDR2 SYDVKM. Data came from immunoSEQ multiplex PCR; TCRdb stores just in-frame clones and leaves some out. The data show tens of thousands of clones, with approximately 89% seen just once and 0.85% to 1.2% held by the top ten. Details on this clone: Its antigen is not known.

This chain connects TRBV28 to TRBJ2-7, with D perhaps given as TRBD1 or TRBD2 (5 bases each). The material was CD4+ or CD8+ T cells sorted from blood, obtained in a trial of the OX40 agonist ivuxolimab. This sequence was found in an adult with an advanced solid tumor such as melanoma, head and neck, liver or kidney cancer. The CDR3 DNA reads TGTGCCAGCAGCTCGTCGGGACGAGGGTCCTACGAGCAGTACTTC. It specifies CASSSSGRGSYEQYF.